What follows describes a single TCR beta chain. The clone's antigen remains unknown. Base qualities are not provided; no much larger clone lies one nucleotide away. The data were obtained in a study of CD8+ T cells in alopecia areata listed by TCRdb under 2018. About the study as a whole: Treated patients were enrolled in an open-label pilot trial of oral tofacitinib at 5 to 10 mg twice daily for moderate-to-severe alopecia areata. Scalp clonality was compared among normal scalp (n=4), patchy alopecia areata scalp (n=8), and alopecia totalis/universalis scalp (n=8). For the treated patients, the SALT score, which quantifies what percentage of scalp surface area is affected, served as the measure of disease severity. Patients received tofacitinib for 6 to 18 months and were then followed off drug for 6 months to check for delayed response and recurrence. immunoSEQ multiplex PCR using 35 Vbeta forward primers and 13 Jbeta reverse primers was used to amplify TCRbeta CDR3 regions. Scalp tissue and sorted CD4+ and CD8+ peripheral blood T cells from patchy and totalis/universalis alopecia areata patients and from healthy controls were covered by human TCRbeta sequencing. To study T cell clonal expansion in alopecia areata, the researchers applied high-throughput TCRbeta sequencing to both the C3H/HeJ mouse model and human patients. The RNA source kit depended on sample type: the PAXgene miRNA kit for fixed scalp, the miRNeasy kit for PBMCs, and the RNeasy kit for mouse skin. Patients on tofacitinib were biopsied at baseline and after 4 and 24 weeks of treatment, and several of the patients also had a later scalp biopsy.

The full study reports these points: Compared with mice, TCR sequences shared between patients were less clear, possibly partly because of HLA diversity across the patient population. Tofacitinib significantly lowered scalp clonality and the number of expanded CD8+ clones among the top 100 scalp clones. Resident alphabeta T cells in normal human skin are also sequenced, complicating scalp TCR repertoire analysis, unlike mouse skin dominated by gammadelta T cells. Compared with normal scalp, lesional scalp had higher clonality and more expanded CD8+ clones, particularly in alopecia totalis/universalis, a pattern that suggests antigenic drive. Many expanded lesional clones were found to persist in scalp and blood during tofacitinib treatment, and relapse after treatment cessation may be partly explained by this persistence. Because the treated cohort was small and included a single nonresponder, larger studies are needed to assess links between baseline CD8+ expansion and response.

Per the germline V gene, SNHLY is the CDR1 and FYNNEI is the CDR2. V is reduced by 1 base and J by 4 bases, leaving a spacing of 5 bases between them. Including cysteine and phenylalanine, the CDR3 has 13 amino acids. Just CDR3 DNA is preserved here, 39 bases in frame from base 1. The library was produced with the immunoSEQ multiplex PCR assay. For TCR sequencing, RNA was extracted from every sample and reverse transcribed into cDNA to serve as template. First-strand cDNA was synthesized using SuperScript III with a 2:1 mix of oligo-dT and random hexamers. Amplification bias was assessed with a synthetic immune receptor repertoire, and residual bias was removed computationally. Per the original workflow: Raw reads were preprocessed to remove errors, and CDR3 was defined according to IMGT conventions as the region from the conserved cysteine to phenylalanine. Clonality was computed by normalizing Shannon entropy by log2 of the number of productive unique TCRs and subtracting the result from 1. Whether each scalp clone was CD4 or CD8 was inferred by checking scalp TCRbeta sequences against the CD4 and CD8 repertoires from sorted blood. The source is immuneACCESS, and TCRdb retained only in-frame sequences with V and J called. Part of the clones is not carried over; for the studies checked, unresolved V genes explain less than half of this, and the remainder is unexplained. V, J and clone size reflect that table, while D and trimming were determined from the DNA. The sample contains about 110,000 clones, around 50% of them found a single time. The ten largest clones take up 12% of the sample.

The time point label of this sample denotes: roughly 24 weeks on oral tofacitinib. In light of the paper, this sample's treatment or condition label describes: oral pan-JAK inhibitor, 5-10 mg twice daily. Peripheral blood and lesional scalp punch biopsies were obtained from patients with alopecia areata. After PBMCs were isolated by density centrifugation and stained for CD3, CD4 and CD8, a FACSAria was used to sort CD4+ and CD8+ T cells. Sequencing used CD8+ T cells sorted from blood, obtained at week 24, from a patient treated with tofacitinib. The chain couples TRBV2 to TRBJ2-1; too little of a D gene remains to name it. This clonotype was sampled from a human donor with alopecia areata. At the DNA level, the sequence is TGTGCCAGCAGTGAAGGTCAGTACAATGAGCAGTTCTTC. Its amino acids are CASSEGQYNEQFF.